This is a list of T cell receptor beta chains from one sample in a study of blood T cell repertoires in COVID-19. Clones were sequenced by immunoSEQ multiplex PCR, and TCRdb holds only the in-frame ones, with some missing. The table lists 20,000 or so clones, approximately 88% of them singletons. The sequenced sample consisted of peripheral blood. These TCRs come from a human donor in a cohort sampled during active COVID-19. Each CDR3 is given with its conserved first and last residue. A D gene is named only where the DNA matches it firmly. Some rows mark clone size as missing; the rest say once, few, many or name a class of expanded clone.

V gene: TRBV11-2
clone size: .
J gene: TRBJ2-1
CDR3 length: 15
D gene: .
CDR3 protein: CASSPISGLYNEQFF
CDR3 DNA: TGTGCCAGCAGCCCCATCTCCGGTTTGTACAATGAGCAGTTCTTC

V gene: TRBV6-5
clone size: .
J gene: TRBJ1-3
CDR3 length: 15
D gene: .
CDR3 protein: CASTSTDFSGNTIYF
CDR3 DNA: TGTGCCAGCACTTCAACTGATTTCTCTGGAAACACCATATATTTT

V gene: TRBV27
clone size: .
J gene: TRBJ2-7
CDR3 length: 16
D gene: TRBD1
CDR3 protein: CASSLVMGQLSYEQYF
CDR3 DNA: TGTGCCAGCAGTTTAGTGATGGGACAGTTGTCCTACGAGCAGTACTTC

V gene: TRBV5-1
clone size: .
J gene: TRBJ2-3
CDR3 length: 15
D gene: TRBD1
CDR3 protein: CASSLERGPTDTQYF
CDR3 DNA: TGCGCCAGCAGCTTGGAGAGGGGGCCGACAGATACGCAGTATTTT

V gene: TRBV20-1
clone size: .
J gene: TRBJ2-7
CDR3 length: 13
D gene: .
CDR3 protein: CSASSGSSYEQYF
CDR3 DNA: TGCAGTGCTAGTTCCGGGAGCTCCTACGAGCAGTACTTC

V gene: TRBV2
clone size: .
J gene: TRBJ1-1
CDR3 length: 14
D gene: TRBD1
CDR3 protein: CASSDAQGAGEAFF
CDR3 DNA: TGTGCCAGCAGTGACGCACAGGGGGCTGGGGAAGCTTTCTTT

V gene: TRBV4-1
clone size: .
J gene: TRBJ2-7
CDR3 length: 15
D gene: .
CDR3 protein: CASSPLSSASYEQYF
CDR3 DNA: TGCGCCAGCAGCCCTCTATCTAGCGCGTCCTACGAGCAGTACTTC

V gene: TRBV5-1
clone size: .
J gene: TRBJ2-7
CDR3 length: 16
D gene: TRBD1
CDR3 protein: CASSLDQRQGASEQYF
CDR3 DNA: TGCGCCAGCAGCTTGGATCAGAGACAGGGGGCGTCCGAGCAGTACTTC

V gene: TRBV10-3
clone size: once
J gene: TRBJ2-7
CDR3 length: 15
D gene: TRBD1
CDR3 protein: CAISETDRVGDEQYF
CDR3 DNA: TGTGCCATCAGTGAGACGGACAGGGTCGGCGACGAGCAGTACTTC

V gene: TRBV30
clone size: .
J gene: TRBJ1-3
CDR3 length: 18
D gene: TRBD1
CDR3 protein: CAWSRRDRGFLRGNTIYF
CDR3 DNA: TGTGCCTGGAGTCGTCGGGACAGGGGGTTTCTTAGAGGAAACACCATATATTTT